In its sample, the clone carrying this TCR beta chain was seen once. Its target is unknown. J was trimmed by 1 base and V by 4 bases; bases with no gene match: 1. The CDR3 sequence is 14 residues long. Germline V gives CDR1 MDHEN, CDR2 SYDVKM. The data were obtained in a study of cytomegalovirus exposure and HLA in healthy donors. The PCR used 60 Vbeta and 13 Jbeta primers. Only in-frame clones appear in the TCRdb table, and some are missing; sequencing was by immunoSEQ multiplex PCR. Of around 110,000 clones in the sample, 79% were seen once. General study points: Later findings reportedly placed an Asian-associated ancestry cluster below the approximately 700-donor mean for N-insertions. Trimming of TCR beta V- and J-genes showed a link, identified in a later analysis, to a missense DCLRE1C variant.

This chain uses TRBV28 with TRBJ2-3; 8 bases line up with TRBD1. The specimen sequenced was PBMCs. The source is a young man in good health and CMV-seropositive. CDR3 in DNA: TGTGCCAGCAGTTGGGGACAGGGCACAGATACGCAGTATTTT. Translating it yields CASSWGQGTDTQYF.